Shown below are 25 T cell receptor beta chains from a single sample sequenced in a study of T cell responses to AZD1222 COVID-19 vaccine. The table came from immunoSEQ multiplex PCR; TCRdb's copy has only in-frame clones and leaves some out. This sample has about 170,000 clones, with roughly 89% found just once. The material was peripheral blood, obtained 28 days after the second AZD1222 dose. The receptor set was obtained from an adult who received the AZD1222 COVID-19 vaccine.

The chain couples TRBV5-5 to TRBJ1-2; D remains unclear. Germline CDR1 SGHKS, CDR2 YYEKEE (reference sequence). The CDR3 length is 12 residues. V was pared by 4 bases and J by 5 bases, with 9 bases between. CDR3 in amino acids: CASSPDPYGYTF. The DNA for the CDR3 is TGTGCCAGCAGCCCCGATCCTTATGGCTACACCTTC.

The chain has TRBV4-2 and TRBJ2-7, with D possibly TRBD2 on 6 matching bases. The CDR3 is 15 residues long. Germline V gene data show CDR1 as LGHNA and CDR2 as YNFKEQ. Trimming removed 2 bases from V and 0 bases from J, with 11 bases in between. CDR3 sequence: CASSQPGLSSYEQYF. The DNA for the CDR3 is TGTGCCAGCAGCCAACCGGGACTGTCCTCCTACGAGCAGTACTTC.

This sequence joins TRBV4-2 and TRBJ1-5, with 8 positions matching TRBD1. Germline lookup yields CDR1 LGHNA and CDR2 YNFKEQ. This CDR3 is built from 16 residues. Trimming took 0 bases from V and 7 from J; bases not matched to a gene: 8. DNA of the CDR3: TGTGCCAGCAGCCAAGATGCGCACGGACAGGGACAGCCCCAGCATTTT. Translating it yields CASSQDAHGQGQPQHF.

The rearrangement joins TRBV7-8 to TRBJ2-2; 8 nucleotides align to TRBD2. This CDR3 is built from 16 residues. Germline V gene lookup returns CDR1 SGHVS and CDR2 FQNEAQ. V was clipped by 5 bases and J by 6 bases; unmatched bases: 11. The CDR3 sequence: CASSPRGGIIAGELFF. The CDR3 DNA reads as TGTGCCAGCAGCCCCCGGGGGGGAATTATTGCCGGGGAGCTGTTTTTT.

The CDR3 DNA reads as TGTGCCAGCAGCGCAACTGACAGGGTCGAAAAACTGTTTTTT. Translation: CASSATDRVEKLFF. This chain uses TRBV2 with TRBJ1-4; TRBD1 aligns across 7 bases. Germline assignment: CDR1 SNHLY and CDR2 FYNNEI. CDR3 length equals 14 residues. The J segment lost 8 bases and the V segment lost 6 bases, leaving 9 bases of the junction unmatched.

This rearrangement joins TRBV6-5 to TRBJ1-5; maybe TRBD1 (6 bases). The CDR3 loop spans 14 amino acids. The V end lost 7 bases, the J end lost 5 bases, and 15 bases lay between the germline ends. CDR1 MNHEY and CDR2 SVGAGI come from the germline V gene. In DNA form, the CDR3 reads TGTGCCAGCACCCAGGGGATGTCGGATCAGCCCCAGCATTTT. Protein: CASTQGMSDQPQHF.

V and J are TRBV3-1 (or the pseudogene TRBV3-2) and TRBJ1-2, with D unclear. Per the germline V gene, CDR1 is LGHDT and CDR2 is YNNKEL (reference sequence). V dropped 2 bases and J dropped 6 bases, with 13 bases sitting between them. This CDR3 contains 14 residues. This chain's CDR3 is CASSQRLSPDGYTF. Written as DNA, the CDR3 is TGTGCCAGCAGCCAAAGGCTGTCGCCCGATGGCTACACCTTC.

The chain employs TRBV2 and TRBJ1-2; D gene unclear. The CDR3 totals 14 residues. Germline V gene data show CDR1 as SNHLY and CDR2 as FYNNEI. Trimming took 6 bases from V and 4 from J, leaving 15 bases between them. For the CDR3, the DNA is TGTGCCAGCAGGGACTACACACGGACCTATGGCTACACCTTC. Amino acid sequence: CASRDYTRTYGYTF.

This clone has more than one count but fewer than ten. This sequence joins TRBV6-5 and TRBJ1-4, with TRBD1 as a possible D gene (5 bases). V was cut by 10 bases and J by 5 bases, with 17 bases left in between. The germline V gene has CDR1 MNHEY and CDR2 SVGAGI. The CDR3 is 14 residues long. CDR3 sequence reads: CATQSWGRNEKLFF. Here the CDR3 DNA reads TGTGCCACCCAGTCGTGGGGGAGAAATGAAAAACTGTTTTTT.

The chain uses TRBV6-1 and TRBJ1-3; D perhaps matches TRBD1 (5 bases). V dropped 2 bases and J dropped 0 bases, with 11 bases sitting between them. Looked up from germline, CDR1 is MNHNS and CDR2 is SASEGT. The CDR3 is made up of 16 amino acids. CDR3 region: CASSERGGGSGNTIYF. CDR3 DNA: TGTGCCAGCAGTGAACGGGGCGGCGGCTCTGGAAACACCATATATTTT.

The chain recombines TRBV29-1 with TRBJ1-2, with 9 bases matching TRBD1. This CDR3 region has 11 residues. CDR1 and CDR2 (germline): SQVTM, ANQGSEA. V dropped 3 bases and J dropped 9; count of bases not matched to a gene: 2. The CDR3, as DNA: TGCAGCGTTGAGGGACAGGGACGCTACACCTTC. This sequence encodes CSVEGQGRYTF.

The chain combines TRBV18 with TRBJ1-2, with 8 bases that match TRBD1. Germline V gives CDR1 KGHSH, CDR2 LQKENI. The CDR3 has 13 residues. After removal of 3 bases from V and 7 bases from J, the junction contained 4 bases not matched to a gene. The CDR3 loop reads CASSPDRAIGYTF. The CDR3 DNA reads TGTGCCAGCTCACCGGACAGGGCCATTGGCTACACCTTC.

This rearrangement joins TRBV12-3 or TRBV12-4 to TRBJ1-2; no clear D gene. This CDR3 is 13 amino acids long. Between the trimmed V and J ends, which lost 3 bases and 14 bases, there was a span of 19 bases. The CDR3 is CASSFAPQSVKTF. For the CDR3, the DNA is TGTGCCAGCAGTTTCGCGCCACAGAGTGTTAAGACCTTC.

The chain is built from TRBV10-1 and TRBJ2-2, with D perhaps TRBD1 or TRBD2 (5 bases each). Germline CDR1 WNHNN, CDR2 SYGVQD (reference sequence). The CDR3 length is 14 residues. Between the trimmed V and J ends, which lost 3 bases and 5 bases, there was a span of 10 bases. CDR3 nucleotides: TGCGCCAGCAGTGAATCAGGGAGAACCGGGGAGCTGTTTTTT. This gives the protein CASSESGRTGELFF.

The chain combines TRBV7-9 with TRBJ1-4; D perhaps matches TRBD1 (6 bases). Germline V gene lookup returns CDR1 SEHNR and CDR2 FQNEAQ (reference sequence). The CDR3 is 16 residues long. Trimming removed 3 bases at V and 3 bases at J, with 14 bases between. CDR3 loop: CASSFNPGAANEKLFF. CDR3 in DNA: TGTGCCAGCAGCTTTAATCCGGGGGCGGCTAATGAAAAACTGTTTTTT. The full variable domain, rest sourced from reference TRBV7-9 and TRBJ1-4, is DTGVSQNPRHKITKRGQNVTFRCDPISEHNRLYWYRQTLGQGPEFLTYFQNEAQLEKSRLLSDRFSAERPKGSFSTLEIQRTEQGDSAMYLCASSFNPGAANEKLFFGSGTQLSVL.

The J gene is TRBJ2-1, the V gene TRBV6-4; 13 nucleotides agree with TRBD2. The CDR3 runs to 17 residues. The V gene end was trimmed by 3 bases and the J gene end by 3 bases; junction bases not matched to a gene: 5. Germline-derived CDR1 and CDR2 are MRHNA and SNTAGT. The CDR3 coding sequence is TGTGCCAGCAGTGAACGAGGGACTAGCGGGGACTACAATGAGCAGTTCTTC. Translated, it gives CASSERGTSGDYNEQFF.

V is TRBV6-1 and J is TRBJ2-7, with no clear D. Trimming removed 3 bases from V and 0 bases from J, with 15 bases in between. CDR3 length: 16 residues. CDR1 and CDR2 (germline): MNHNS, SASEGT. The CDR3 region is CASSELRGVSSYEQYF. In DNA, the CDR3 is TGTGCCAGCAGTGAGCTACGTGGGGTCAGCTCCTACGAGCAGTACTTC.

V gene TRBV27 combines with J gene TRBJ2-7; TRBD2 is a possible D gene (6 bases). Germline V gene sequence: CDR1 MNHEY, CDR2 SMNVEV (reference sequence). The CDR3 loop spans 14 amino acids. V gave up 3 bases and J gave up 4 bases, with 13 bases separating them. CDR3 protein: CASSFHGGTYEQYF. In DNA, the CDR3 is TGTGCCAGCAGTTTCCACGGGGGAACTTACGAGCAGTACTTC.

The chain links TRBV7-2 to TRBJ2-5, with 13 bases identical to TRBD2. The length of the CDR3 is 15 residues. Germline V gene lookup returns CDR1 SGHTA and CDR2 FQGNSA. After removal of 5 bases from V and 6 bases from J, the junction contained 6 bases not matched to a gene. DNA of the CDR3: TGTGCCAGCAGCAAGACTAGCGGGGGGTCGAAGACCCAGTACTTC. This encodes CASSKTSGGSKTQYF.

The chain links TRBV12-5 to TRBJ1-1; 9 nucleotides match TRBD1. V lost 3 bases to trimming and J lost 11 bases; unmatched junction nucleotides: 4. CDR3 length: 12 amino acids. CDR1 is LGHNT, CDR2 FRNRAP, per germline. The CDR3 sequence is CASGLGTGSAFF. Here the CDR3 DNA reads TGTGCTAGTGGTTTAGGGACAGGGTCGGCTTTCTTT.

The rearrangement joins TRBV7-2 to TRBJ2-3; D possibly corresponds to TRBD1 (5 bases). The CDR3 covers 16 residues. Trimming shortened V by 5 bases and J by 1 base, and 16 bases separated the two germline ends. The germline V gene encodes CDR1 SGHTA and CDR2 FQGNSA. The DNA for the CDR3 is TGTGCCAGCAGCGGCAGGGTGAGGCGCGGCACAGATACGCAGTATTTT. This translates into CASSGRVRRGTDTQYF.

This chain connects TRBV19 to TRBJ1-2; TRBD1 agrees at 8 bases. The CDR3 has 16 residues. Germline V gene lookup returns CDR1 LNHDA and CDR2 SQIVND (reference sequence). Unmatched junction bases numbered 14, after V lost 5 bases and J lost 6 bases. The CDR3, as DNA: TGTGCCAGTAGTTTCTCCCCCGGGACAGGATTTAATGGCTACACCTTC. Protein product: CASSFSPGTGFNGYTF.

This CDR3 reads CASSQDGLGYTF. For the CDR3, the DNA is TGTGCCAGCAGCCAAGACGGACTGGGCTACACCTTC. The V gene is TRBV14, the J gene TRBJ1-2, with D uncertain. With 0 bases removed from V and 8 bases from J, the gap between germline ends came to 7 bases. The CDR3 contains 12 residues. Germline CDR1 is SGHDN and CDR2 is FVKESK.

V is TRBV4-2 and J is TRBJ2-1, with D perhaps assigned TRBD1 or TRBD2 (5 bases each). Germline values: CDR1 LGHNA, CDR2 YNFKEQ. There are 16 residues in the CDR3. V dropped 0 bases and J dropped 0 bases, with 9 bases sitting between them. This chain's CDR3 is CASSQDGTSSYNEQFF. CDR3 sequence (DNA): TGTGCCAGCAGCCAAGACGGGACGAGCTCCTACAATGAGCAGTTCTTC.

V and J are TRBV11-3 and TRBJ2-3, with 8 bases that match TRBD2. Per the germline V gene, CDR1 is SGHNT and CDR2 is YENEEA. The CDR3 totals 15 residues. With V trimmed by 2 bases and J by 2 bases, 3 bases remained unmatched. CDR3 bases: TGTGCCAGCAGCTTACACGGGGGGGACACAGATACGCAGTATTTT. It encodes CASSLHGGDTDTQYF.